This paragraph reports one TCR beta chain. As yet, its antigen is unknown. This record comes from a study of post-analysis software for immune sequencing data. General observations from the study: Relative to controls, patients had 4 or 5 TRBV segments at higher frequency, with TRBV5-6, TRBV5-1 and TRBV20-1 among these.

Researchers reported that TCR beta cDNA libraries carried unique molecular identifiers. Roughly 500,000 cDNA molecules were obtained per 1 to 10 million input T cells. Each CDR3 protein is one row after TCRdb ran MiXCR on the PCR reads. Of about 820,000 distinct CDR3 sequences listed, 53% are singletons. The CDR3 runs 14 residues. The V and J ends lost 1 base and 4 bases, in that order; junction bases with no gene match: 3. This chain links TRBV12-3 or TRBV12-4 with TRBJ1-2; TRBD1 agrees at 7 bases. This receptor was obtained from a girl between 5 and 17 years old with multiple sclerosis. The sequencing sample was made of blood. The CDR3 DNA is TGTGCCAGCAGTTTAGGTTGGACAGGCTATGGCTACACCTTC. Translated, it gives CASSLGWTGYGYTF.